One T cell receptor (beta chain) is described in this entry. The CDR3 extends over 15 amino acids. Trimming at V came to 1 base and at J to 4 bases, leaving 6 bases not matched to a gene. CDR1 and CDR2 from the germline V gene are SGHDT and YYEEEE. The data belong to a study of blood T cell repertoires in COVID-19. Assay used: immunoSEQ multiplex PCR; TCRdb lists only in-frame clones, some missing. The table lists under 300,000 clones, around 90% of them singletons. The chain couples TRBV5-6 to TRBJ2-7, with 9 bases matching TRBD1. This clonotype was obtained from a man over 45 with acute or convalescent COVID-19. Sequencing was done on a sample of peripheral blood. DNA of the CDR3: TGTGCCAGCAGCTTGTCCCCTGGACAGGGGTACGAGCAGTACTTC. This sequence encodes CASSLSPGQGYEQYF.